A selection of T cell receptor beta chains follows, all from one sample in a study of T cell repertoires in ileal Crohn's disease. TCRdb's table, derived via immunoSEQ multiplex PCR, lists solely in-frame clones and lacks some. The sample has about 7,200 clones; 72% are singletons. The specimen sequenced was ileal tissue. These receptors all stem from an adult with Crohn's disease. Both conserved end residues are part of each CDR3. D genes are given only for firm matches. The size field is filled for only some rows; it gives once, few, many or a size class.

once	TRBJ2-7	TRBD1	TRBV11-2	CASSLDRGYSYEQYF	TGTGCCAGCAGCTTGGACAGGGGCTACTCCTACGAGCAGTACTTC
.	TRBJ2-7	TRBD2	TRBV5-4	CASSPGLASYEQYF	TGTGCCAGCAGCCCGGGACTAGCCTCCTACGAGCAGTACTTC
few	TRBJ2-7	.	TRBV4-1	CASSQDTSDYLGYEQYF	TGCGCCAGCAGCCAAGATACTTCGGACTATTTGGGCTACGAGCAGTACTTC
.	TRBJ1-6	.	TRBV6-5	CASSRVLYNSPLHF	TGTGCCAGCAGCCGGGTCCTCTATAATTCACCCCTCCACTTT
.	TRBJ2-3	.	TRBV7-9	CASSWGGDTQYF	TGTGCCAGCAGCTGGGGAGGCGATACGCAGTATTTT
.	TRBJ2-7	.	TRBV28	CASSSTDPRYEQYF	TGTGCCAGCAGTTCGACAGACCCTCGCTACGAGCAGTACTTC
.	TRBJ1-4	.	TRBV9	CASSPQVGTGEKLFF	TGTGCCAGCAGCCCCCAAGTGGGGACTGGGGAAAAACTGTTTTTT
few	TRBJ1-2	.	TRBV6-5	CASSYSGGAGGYTF	TGTGCCAGCAGTTACTCGGGGGGGGCGGGTGGCTACACCTTC
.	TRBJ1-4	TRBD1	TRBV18	CASSPVRSTGDNEKLFF	TGTGCCAGCTCACCAGTACGCTCGACAGGGGATAATGAAAAACTGTTTTTT
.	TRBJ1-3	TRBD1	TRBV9	CASSVTGTGGNTIYF	TGTGCCAGCAGCGTCACCGGGACAGGGGGAAACACCATATATTTT
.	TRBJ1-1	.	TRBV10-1	CASSGARRGNTEAFF	TGCGCCAGCAGTGGGGCCCGGCGGGGTAACACTGAAGCTTTCTTT
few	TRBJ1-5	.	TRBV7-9	CASSALSSNQPQHF	TGTGCCAGCAGTGCCCTATCGAGCAATCAGCCCCAGCATTTT
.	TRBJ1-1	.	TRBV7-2	CASSPYLNTEAFF	TGTGCCAGCAGCCCCTACTTGAACACTGAAGCTTTCTTT
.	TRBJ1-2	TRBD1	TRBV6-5	CASSSPGQGSYGYTF	TGTGCCAGCAGTTCCCCCGGACAGGGATCCTATGGCTACACCTTC
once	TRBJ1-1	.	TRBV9	CASSGTGSPGPEAFF	TGTGCCAGCAGCGGCACCGGGAGTCCCGGCCCTGAAGCTTTCTTT
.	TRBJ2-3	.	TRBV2	CASTQNTDTQYF	TGTGCCAGCACCCAGAACACAGATACGCAGTATTTT
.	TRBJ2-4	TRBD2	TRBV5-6	CASSRVGLGGNIQYF	TGTGCCAGCAGCCGGGTCGGACTAGGAGGTAACATTCAGTACTTC
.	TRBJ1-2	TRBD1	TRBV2	CASKSRDRSLYGYTF	TGTGCCAGCAAGTCCCGGGACAGGTCGTTATATGGCTACACCTTC
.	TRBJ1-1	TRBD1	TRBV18	CASSPGTGGAFF	TGTGCCAGCTCTCCCGGGACAGGGGGAGCTTTCTTT
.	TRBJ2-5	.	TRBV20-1	CSAQKETQYF	TGCAGTGCTCAGAAAGAGACCCAGTACTTC
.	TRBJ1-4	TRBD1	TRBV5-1	CASGRQGIEEKLFF	TGCGCCAGCGGTCGACAGGGGATAGAGGAAAAACTGTTTTTT
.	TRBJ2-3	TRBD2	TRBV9	CASSLSSGQHTDTQYF	TGTGCCAGCAGCCTCTCTAGCGGCCAGCACACAGATACGCAGTATTTT
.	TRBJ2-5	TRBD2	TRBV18	CASSPGGEQYF	TGTGCCAGCTCACCGGGAGGGGAGCAGTACTTC
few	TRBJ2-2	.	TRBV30	CAWRKTDNTGELFF	TGTGCCTGGAGGAAGACTGACAACACCGGGGAGCTGTTTTTT
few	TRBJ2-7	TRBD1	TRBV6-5	CASSYTWDRENEQYF	TGTGCCAGCAGTTACACCTGGGACAGGGAAAACGAGCAGTACTTC
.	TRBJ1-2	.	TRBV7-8	CASSLWGGQERAGYTF	TGTGCCAGCAGCTTATGGGGGGGGCAGGAGCGGGCGGGCTACACCTTC